The 11 T cell receptor beta chains below were found in one sample sequenced in a study of beta chain features in type 1 diabetes. Every isolated RNA sample was fully reverse transcribed, so sequencing captured expressed TCRB transcripts. TCRdb keeps only in-frame clones here, not all; method: immunoSEQ multiplex PCR. The sample includes 450,000 to 550,000 clones, roughly 31% of them seen just once. The sequencing input was naive CD4+ T cells from blood. The source is a man aged 18-30 years in good health.

The chain carries TRBV2 and TRBJ1-4; D is undetermined. There are 13 residues in the CDR3. Trimming cost V 5 bases and J 7 bases, with 11 bases left between them. Germline CDR1 is SNHLY and CDR2 is FYNNEI. The CDR3 sequence is CASSQEGVEKLFF. The CDR3 DNA follows: TGTGCCAGCAGTCAGGAGGGAGTTGAAAAACTGTTTTTT.

The V call is TRBV10-3, the J call TRBJ2-1; D uncertain. V lost 1 base and J 6 bases, leaving 16 bases between the germline ends. This CDR3 spans 16 amino acids. Germline loops: CDR1 ENHRY, CDR2 SYGVKD. The CDR3 reads CAISEFGSFRPNEQFF. DNA for the CDR3: TGTGCCATCAGTGAGTTTGGTAGTTTTAGACCCAATGAGCAGTTCTTC.

This rearrangement joins TRBV5-1 to TRBJ1-2, with D unresolved. Per the germline V gene, CDR1 is SGHRS and CDR2 is YFSETQ. Trimming took off 2 bases at V and 6 bases at J, with 8 bases between the two ends. This CDR3 spans 12 amino acids. The CDR3 region is CASSLHADGYTF. Here the CDR3 DNA reads TGCGCCAGCAGCTTACACGCTGATGGCTACACCTTC. Complete variable domain (other parts from reference TRBV5-1 and TRBJ1-2): KAGVTQTPRYLIKTRGQQVTLSCSPISGHRSVSWYQQTPGQGLQFLFEYFSETQRNKGNFPGRFSGRQFSNSRSEMNVSTLELGDSALYLCASSLHADGYTFGSGTRLTVV.

The CDR3 sequence: CASRVTGGETQYF. As DNA, the CDR3 is TGTGCCAGCAGAGTTACAGGGGGGGAGACCCAGTACTTC. V usage is TRBV7-2 and J usage is TRBJ2-5; 8 positions agree with TRBD1. With V trimmed by 6 bases and J by 5 bases, 5 bases remained unmatched. CDR3 size: 13 residues. Germline V CDR1 and CDR2: SGHTA, FQGNSA.

The gene calls are TRBV2 and TRBJ2-5; D is undetermined. Trimming removed 5 bases from V and 2 bases from J, with 6 bases in between. CDR1 is SNHLY, CDR2 FYNNEI, per germline. The CDR3 has 12 residues. This CDR3 is CASSKIQETQYF. In DNA, the CDR3 is TGTGCCAGCAGTAAGATACAAGAGACCCAGTACTTC.

This clone was picked up a small number of times. The rearrangement joins TRBV7-2 to TRBJ2-1, with 8 bases matching TRBD2. In germline, CDR1 is SGHTA, CDR2 FQGNSA. The J segment lost 11 bases and the V segment lost 7 bases, leaving 13 bases of the junction unmatched. This CDR3 is built from 14 residues. The CDR3 here is CASTPRSGGMKQFF. CDR3 in DNA: TGTGCCAGCACCCCTAGATCGGGGGGGATGAAGCAGTTCTTC. The variable domain in full, completed from reference TRBV7-2 and TRBJ2-1, reads GAGVSQSPSNKVTEKGKDVELRCDPISGHTALYWYRQSLGQGLEFLIYFQGNSAPDKSGLPSDRFSAERTGGSVSTLTIQRTQQEDSAVYLCASTPRSGGMKQFFGPGTRLTVL.

The V and J genes are TRBV25-1 and TRBJ1-1; no clear D. CDR1 is MGHDK, CDR2 SYGVNS, per germline. V dropped 2 bases and J dropped 3 bases, with 10 bases sitting between them. The CDR3 has 14 residues. For the CDR3, the DNA is TGTGCCAGCAGTGAACATAGTAGGGACACTGAAGCTTTCTTT. Protein product: CASSEHSRDTEAFF.

V gene TRBV25-1 combines with J gene TRBJ2-2; possibly TRBD1 for D (5 bases). The CDR3 totals 14 residues. The V gene lost 0 bases and the J gene lost 4 bases, with 6 bases spanning the gap. Germline V gene data show CDR1 as MGHDK and CDR2 as SYGVNS. The CDR3 DNA is TGTGCCAGCAGTGAATACAGGGTCACCGGGGAGCTGTTTTTT. It yields the protein CASSEYRVTGELFF.

Notes on this clone: This CDR3 is also generated by other DNA sequences in the sample. V gene TRBV29-1 combines with J gene TRBJ2-2; 11 bases are shared with TRBD2. V trimming: 4 bases; J trimming: 7 bases; junction bases outside the gene matches: 8. The length of the CDR3 is 15 residues. Germline CDR1 SQVTM, CDR2 ANQGSEA. The DNA for the CDR3 is TGCAGCGTTGGACTAGCGGGGCGGAGAGTCGGGGAGCTGTTTTTT. Protein product: CSVGLAGRRVGELFF.

This clone was picked up a small number of times. This chain links TRBV1 with TRBJ2-1. TRBV1 is listed as a pseudogene. This CDR3 has 16 residues. This CDR3 is CTSSQGSQDSYNEQFF. In nucleotides, the CDR3 is TGCACCAGCAGCCAAGGGAGCCAGGACTCCTACAATGAGCAGTTCTTC.

The chain carries TRBV28 and TRBJ2-6, with 7 bases matching TRBD1. CDR1 is MDHEN, CDR2 SYDVKM, per germline. The CDR3 is 16 amino acids. V trimming: 5 bases; J trimming: 0 bases; junction bases outside the gene matches: 4. The CDR3 loop is CASSARQGSGANVLTF. CDR3 sequence (DNA): TGTGCCAGCAGTGCCCGACAGGGCTCTGGGGCCAACGTCCTGACTTTC.